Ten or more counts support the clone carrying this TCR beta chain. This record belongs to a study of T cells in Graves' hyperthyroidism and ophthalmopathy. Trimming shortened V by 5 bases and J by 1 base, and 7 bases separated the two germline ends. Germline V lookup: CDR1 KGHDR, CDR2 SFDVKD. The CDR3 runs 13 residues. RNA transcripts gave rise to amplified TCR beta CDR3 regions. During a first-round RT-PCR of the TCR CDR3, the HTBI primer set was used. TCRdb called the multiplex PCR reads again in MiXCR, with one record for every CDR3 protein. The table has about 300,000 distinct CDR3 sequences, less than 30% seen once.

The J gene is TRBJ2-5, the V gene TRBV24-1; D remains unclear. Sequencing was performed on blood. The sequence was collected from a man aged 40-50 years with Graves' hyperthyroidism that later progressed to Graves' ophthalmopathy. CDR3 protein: CATSGNSQETQYF. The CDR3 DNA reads TGTGCCACCAGTGGGAACAGCCAAGAGACCCAGTACTTC.